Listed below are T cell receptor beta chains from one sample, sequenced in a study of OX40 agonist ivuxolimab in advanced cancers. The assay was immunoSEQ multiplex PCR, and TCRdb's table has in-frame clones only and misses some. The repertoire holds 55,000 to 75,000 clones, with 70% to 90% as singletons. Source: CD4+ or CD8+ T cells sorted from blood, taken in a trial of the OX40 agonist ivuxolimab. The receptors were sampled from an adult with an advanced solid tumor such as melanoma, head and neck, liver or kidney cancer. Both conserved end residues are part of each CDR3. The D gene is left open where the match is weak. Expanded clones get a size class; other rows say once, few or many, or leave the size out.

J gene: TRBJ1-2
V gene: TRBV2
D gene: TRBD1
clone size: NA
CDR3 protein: CASSEGQGVNYGYTF
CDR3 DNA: TGTGCCAGCAGTGAAGGACAGGGAGTCAACTATGGCTACACCTTC

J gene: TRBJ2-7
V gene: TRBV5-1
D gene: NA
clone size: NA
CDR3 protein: CASNQGGGYEQYF
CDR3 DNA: TGCGCCAGCAACCAGGGGGGCGGCTACGAGCAGTACTTC

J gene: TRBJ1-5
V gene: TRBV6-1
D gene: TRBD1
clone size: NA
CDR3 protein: CASSDRDRDNQPQHF
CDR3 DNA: TGTGCCAGCAGTGACCGGGACAGAGATAATCAGCCCCAGCATTTT

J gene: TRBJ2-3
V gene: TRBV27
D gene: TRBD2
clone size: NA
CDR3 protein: CASSLSGAAGGGADTQYF
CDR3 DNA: TGTGCCAGCAGTTTAAGTGGCGCAGCGGGAGGTGGGGCAGATACGCAGTATTTT

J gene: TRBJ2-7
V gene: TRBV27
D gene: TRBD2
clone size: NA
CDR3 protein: CASSPRSGREDEQYF
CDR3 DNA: TGTGCCAGCAGTCCCCGGAGCGGGAGGGAGGACGAGCAGTACTTC

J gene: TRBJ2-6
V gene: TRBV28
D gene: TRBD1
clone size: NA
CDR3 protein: CASSSGQGASGANVLTF
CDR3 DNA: TGTGCCAGCAGTTCGGGTCAGGGGGCTTCTGGGGCCAACGTCCTGACTTTC

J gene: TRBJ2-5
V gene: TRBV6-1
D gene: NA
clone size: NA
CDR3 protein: CASSESETQYF
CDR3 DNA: TGTGCCAGCAGTGAATCGGAGACCCAGTACTTC

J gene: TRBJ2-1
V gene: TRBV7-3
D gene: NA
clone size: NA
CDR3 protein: CASSPSFGNEQFF
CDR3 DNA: TGTGCCAGCAGCCCCTCCTTTGGAAATGAGCAGTTCTTC

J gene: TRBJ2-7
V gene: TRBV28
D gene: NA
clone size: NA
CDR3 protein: CASTLPDSPEQYF
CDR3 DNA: TGTGCCAGCACCCTTCCGGACAGTCCCGAGCAGTACTTC

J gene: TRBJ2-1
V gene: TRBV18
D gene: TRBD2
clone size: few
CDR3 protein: CASSPGTSEYNEQFF
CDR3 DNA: TGTGCCAGCTCACCCGGGACTAGCGAGTACAATGAGCAGTTCTTC

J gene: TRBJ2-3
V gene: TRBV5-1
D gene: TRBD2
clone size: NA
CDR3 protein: CASSPSGIGVRDTQYF
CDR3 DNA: TGCGCCAGCAGCCCTAGCGGGATAGGTGTGCGAGATACGCAGTATTTT

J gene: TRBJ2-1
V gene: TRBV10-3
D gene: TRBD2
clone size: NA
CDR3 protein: CAISEPVAGEGEQFF
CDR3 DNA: TGTGCCATCAGTGAGCCCGTAGCGGGAGAGGGTGAGCAGTTCTTC

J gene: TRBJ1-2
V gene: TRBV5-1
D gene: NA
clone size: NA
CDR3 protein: CASSLGSSDYGYTF
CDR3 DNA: TGCGCCAGCAGCTTGGGTTCTTCCGACTATGGCTACACCTTC

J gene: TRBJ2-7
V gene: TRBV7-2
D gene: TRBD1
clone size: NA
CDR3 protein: CASSLIGQGAPGEQYF
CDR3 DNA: TGTGCCAGCAGCTTAATTGGACAGGGGGCGCCGGGGGAGCAGTACTTC

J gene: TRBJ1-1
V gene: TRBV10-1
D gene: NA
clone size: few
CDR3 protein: CASSESYREGTEAFF
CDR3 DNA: TGCGCCAGCAGTGAGTCGTACAGGGAAGGTACTGAAGCTTTCTTT

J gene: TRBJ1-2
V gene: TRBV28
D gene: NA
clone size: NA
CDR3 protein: CASSLGRFYGYTF
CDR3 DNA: TGTGCCAGCAGTTTAGGGAGGTTCTATGGCTACACCTTC

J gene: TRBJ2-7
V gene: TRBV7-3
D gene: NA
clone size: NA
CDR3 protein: CASSLMGNTGEQYF
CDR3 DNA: TGTGCCAGCAGCTTAATGGGCAACACTGGTGAGCAGTACTTC

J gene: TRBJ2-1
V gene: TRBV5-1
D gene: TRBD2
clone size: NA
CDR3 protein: CASSLGTSGVSYNEQFF
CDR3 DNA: TGCGCCAGCAGCTTGGGCACTAGCGGAGTCTCCTACAATGAGCAGTTCTTC

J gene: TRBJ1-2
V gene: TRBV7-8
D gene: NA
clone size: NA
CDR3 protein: CASSLGIDGSYGYTF
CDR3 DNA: TGTGCCAGCAGCTTAGGGATTGACGGCTCCTATGGCTACACCTTC

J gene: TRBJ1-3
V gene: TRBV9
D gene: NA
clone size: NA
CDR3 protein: CASSERAAGNTIYF
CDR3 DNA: TGTGCCAGCAGCGAAAGGGCAGCTGGAAACACCATATATTTT

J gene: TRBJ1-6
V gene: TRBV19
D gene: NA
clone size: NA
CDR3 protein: CASSRDDRGNSPLHF
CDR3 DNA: TGTGCCAGTAGTAGAGACGACCGGGGTAATTCACCCCTCCACTTT

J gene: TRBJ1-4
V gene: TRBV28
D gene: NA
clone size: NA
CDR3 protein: CASSLRGTTYEKLFF
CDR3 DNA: TGTGCCAGCAGCCTCCGGGGGACCACCTATGAAAAACTGTTTTTT

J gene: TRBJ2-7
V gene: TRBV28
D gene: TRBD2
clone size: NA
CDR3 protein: CASTTSGRSPYEQYF
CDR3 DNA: TGTGCCAGCACAACTAGCGGGAGGTCACCCTACGAGCAGTACTTC

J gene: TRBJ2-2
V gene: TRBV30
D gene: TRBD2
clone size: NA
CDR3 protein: CAWGPGLAGAIGELFF
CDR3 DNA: TGTGCCTGGGGACCCGGGTTAGCGGGAGCAATCGGGGAGCTGTTTTTT

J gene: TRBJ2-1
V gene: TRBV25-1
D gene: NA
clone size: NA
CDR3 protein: CASRRQSYNEQFF
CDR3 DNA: TGTGCCAGCCGCCGACAGTCCTACAATGAGCAGTTCTTC

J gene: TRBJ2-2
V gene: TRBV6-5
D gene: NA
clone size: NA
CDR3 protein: CASSYFGANTGELFF
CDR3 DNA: TGTGCCAGCAGTTACTTCGGGGCTAACACCGGGGAGCTGTTTTTT

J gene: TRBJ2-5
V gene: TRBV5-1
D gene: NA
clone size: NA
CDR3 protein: CASSLRGETQYF
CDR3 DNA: TGCGCCAGCAGCTTGAGGGGGGAGACCCAGTACTTC

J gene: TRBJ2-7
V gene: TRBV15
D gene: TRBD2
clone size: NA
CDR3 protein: CATSRDNLAGGEQYF
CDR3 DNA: TGTGCCACCAGCAGAGATAACTTAGCGGGGGGAGAGCAGTACTTC

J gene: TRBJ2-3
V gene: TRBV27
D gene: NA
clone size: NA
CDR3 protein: CASSLLPPDTQYF
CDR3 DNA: TGTGCCAGCAGTTTATTGCCCCCAGATACGCAGTATTTT

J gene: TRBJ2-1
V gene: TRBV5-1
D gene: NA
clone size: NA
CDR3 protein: CASSSGWTTENEQFF
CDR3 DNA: TGCGCCAGCAGCTCCGGATGGACAACAGAAAATGAGCAGTTCTTC

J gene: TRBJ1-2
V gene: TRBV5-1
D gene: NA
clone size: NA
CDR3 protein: CASSEEGLTQLYGYTF
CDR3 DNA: TGCGCCAGCAGCGAAGAAGGTCTCACCCAACTCTATGGCTACACCTTC

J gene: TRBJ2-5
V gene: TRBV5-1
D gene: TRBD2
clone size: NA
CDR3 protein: CASSFQREGGQETQYF
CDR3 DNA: TGCGCCAGCAGCTTCCAGCGGGAGGGGGGGCAAGAGACCCAGTACTTC

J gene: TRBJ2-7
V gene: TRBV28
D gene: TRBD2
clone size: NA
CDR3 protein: CASRTPGLAGAYEQYF
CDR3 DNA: TGTGCCAGCAGAACCCCCGGACTAGCGGGCGCCTACGAGCAGTACTTC

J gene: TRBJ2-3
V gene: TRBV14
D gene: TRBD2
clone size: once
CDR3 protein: CASSLIAGAGTDTQYF
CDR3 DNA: TGTGCCAGCAGCCTGATAGCGGGAGCTGGCACAGATACGCAGTATTTT

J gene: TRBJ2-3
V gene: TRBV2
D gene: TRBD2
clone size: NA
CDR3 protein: CASSATSGTDTQYF
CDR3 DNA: TGTGCCAGCAGTGCGACTAGCGGCACAGATACGCAGTATTTT